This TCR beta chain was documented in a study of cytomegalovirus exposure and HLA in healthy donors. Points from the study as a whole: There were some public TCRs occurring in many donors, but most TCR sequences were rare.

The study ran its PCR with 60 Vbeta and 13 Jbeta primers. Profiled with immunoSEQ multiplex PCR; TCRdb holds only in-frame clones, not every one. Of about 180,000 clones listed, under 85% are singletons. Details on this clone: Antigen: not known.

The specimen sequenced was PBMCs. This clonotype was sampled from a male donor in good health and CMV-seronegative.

The CDR3, as DNA: TGCGCCAGCAGTCCGAGACAGGGTGGGGATGAGCAGTTCTTC. This codes for CASSPRQGGDEQFF. V is TRBV4-1 and J is TRBJ2-1; 7 nucleotides line up with TRBD1. CDR3 size: 14 residues. Germline values: CDR1 MGHRA, CDR2 YSYEKL. V was clipped by 6 bases and J by 8 bases; unmatched bases: 10.